This T cell receptor (beta chain) was obtained from a study of PD-1 blockade in classical Hodgkin lymphoma. Findings and limits, study-wide: Individuals who commenced nivolumab within less than 1 year of ASCT were excluded. Reports described newly diagnosed patients as having lower baseline TCR diversity than healthy donors. There remain no defined causes for the repertoire differences, which possibly reflect disease activity or prior therapy. Complete responders entered with baseline diversity on par with newly diagnosed patients, the results showed.

Stated time point: cycle 4 day 1 (C4D1), after about 6 weeks of nivolumab. With no exception, relapse followed autologous stem cell transplantation in all patients, and brentuximab vedotin exposure varied. Using magnetic negative selection, the CD4+ T cells were separated out of thawed PBMCs. Details on this clone: The antigen is not known.

The CDR3 is 15 residues long. Germline-derived CDR1 and CDR2 are SGHRS and YFSETQ. V was pared by 3 bases and J by 3 bases, with 6 bases of the junction left unmatched. Libraries were prepared by immunoSEQ multiplex PCR; TCRdb keeps only in-frame clonotypes and omits some of them. The sample carries tens of thousands of clones, 80% to 95% recorded once. The sample here was CD4+ T cells from blood, taken before the fourth cycle of nivolumab. This sequence originates from a human donor with classical Hodgkin lymphoma. V is TRBV5-1 and J is TRBJ2-3, with TRBD2 identical over 8 bases. The CDR3 DNA reads TGCGCCAGCAGCTCCGCTAGCGGGCGAACAGATACGCAGTATTTT. This gives the protein CASSSASGRTDTQYF.